The rows below give T cell receptor beta chains drawn from one sample of a study of cytotoxic CD8 clonotypes in ibrutinib-treated CLL. Assay: immunoSEQ multiplex PCR; the TCRdb copy retains only in-frame clones and omits some. The sample lists roughly 56,000 clones; around 68% were seen once. The sequencing used PBMCs, collected after 12 months of ibrutinib treatment. These receptors were collected from a human donor with chronic lymphocytic leukemia. Both conserved end residues are part of each CDR3. The D gene is left open where the match is weak. Some rows have no size entry. The others give once, few or many, or a class for an expanded clone.

.	TRBJ1-1	14	TRBV7-6	.	TGTGCCAGCAGCTTTGGACGGGGAAGCACTGAAGCTTTCTTT	CASSFGRGSTEAFF
.	TRBJ2-7	14	TRBV27	TRBD2	TGTGCCAGCAGTTTATCTAGCGGGAGTTACGAGCAGTACTTC	CASSLSSGSYEQYF
.	TRBJ2-7	18	TRBV11-2	TRBD1	TGTGCCAGCAGCTTAGGAATTAAGACAGGGGCCATCTCCTACGAGCAGTACTTC	CASSLGIKTGAISYEQYF
.	TRBJ1-5	16	TRBV9	.	TGTGCCAGCAGCGTAGTGAGGGCTCTCAATCGCCAGCCCCAGCATTTT	CASSVVRALNRQPQHF
few	TRBJ1-5	11	TRBV29-1	.	TGCAGCGTTGAACGGCAGGGGACCCAGCATTTT	CSVERQGTQHF
.	TRBJ2-5	15	TRBV30	.	TGTGCCTGGAGTGTTACCGTGGGTCCCGGGGAGACCCAGTACTTC	CAWSVTVGPGETQYF
.	TRBJ2-7	14	TRBV11-2	TRBD1	TGTGCCAGCAGCTTGACCGGGACAGGGGGCGAGCAGTACTTC	CASSLTGTGGEQYF
.	TRBJ1-5	13	TRBV19	.	TGTGCCAGTAGTGGTTCCGTTAATCAGCCCCAGCATTTT	CASSGSVNQPQHF
.	TRBJ1-5	15	TRBV6-1	TRBD1	TGTGCCATACACAAGACAGGGGAAAGCAATCAGCCCCAGCATTTT	CAIHKTGESNQPQHF
.	TRBJ1-3	14	TRBV30	.	TGTGCCTGGAGGGGGAAATTGGTAGGAAACACCATATATTTT	CAWRGKLVGNTIYF
.	TRBJ1-1	15	TRBV6-5	TRBD1	TGTGCCAGCCAGGGGACAGGGGGATATGTGGCTGAAGCTTTCTTT	CASQGTGGYVAEAFF
.	TRBJ1-1	11	TRBV20-1	.	TGCAGTGCTAGACAGACAGGTGAAGCTTTCTTT	CSARQTGEAFF
few	TRBJ2-4	16	TRBV10-3	TRBD2	TGTGCCATCAGTGAACAAGGGACTACGCCTCCAGTCATTCAGTACTTC	CAISEQGTTPPVIQYF
.	TRBJ1-2	13	TRBV6-5	TRBD1	TGTGCCAGCAGATACGGACAGGGTGGTGGCTACACCTTC	CASRYGQGGGYTF
.	TRBJ2-7	17	TRBV30	.	TGTGCCTGGAGTCTCCAAACACCTATGGACAGTAACTACGAGCAGTACTTC	CAWSLQTPMDSNYEQYF
.	TRBJ2-7	17	TRBV5-1	TRBD2	TGCGCCAGCAGCATCGCGCGTGGAAGAACCGGGACTAGAGAGCAGTACTTC	CASSIARGRTGTREQYF
.	TRBJ2-5	16	TRBV7-2	.	TGTGCCAGCAGCCCCGACCAGGGGGGGGGTCGCGAGACCCAGTACTTC	CASSPDQGGGRETQYF
.	TRBJ2-7	11	TRBV2	.	TGTGCCAGCAGGATCACCTACGAGCAGTACTTC	CASRITYEQYF
.	TRBJ1-5	13	TRBV7-2	.	TGTGCCAGCAGTCCGGACGGGAATCAGCCCCAGCATTTT	CASSPDGNQPQHF
.	TRBJ1-2	14	TRBV5-1	TRBD1	TGCGCCAGCACCCTTGAGACAGGGTCCCATGGCTACACCTTC	CASTLETGSHGYTF
.	TRBJ2-5	17	TRBV5-4	.	TGTGCCAGCAGCTTCGGCGTTTGGACTCGGAGGAGGGAGACCCAGTACTTC	CASSFGVWTRRRETQYF
.	TRBJ2-2	16	TRBV18	.	TGTGCCAGCTCACCATCCGGGACGGGGAACACCGGGGAGCTGTTTTTT	CASSPSGTGNTGELFF
few	TRBJ1-2	13	TRBV19	.	TGTGCCGCCGGAGGACGGGCTAACTATGGCTACACCTTC	CAAGGRANYGYTF
.	TRBJ2-2	16	TRBV7-8	TRBD2	TGTGCCAGCAGCCCTAGACTAGCGGGAGGGACCGGGGAGCTGTTTTTT	CASSPRLAGGTGELFF
.	TRBJ2-3	12	TRBV7-3	.	TGTGCCAGCGGGCCAGGCACAGATACGCAGTATTTT	CASGPGTDTQYF
.	TRBJ2-7	16	TRBV28	TRBD2	TGTGCCAGCAGTCCTCGGATATACTTAGGGGAGGGCGAGCAGTACTTC	CASSPRIYLGEGEQYF
.	TRBJ2-1	13	TRBV7-7	.	TGTGCCAGCAGCTTAGACAGGGTAAATGAGCAGTTCTTC	CASSLDRVNEQFF
.	TRBJ1-2	14	TRBV11-2	.	TGTGCCAGCAGCTTAGACAGGGGCGGCTATGGCTACACCTTC	CASSLDRGGYGYTF
.	TRBJ1-1	16	TRBV18	TRBD1	TGTGCCAGCTCACTCCGGACAGGGGTGGCGAACACTGAAGCTTTCTTT	CASSLRTGVANTEAFF
.	TRBJ2-2	15	TRBV12-2	.	TGTGCAAGTCGCTTTTCCCCTGGGGACACCGGGGAGCTGTTTTTT	CASRFSPGDTGELFF
few	TRBJ2-7	14	TRBV7-6	.	TGTGCCAGCAGCTTCGCAGGAAATTCCCACGAGCAGTACTTC	CASSFAGNSHEQYF
few	TRBJ2-5	13	TRBV5-8	.	TGTGCCAGCAGGCCGAGAGGATTGGAGACCCAGTACTTC	CASRPRGLETQYF
.	TRBJ2-2	14	TRBV7-3	.	TGTGCCAGCGGACCTGCGGGCAACACCGGGGAGCTGTTTTTT	CASGPAGNTGELFF
.	TRBJ2-7	14	TRBV18	TRBD1	TGTGCCAGCTCACCCGGACAGGAAGCCTACGAGCAGTACTTC	CASSPGQEAYEQYF
.	TRBJ2-7	14	TRBV9	.	TGTGCCAGCAGCATTAGCCCGGACAGTTACGAGCAGTACTTC	CASSISPDSYEQYF
.	TRBJ2-7	17	TRBV28	TRBD1	TGTGCCAGCAGTCCCTCAACCTGGGACAGGGCCCCCTACGAGCAGTACTTC	CASSPSTWDRAPYEQYF
once	TRBJ2-5	14	TRBV5-1	.	TGCGCCAGCAGCTTGGCCGGGGCCCAAGAGACCCAGTACTTC	CASSLAGAQETQYF
.	TRBJ2-5	12	TRBV7-6	.	TGTGCCAGCAGCTTAAATGTGGAGACCCAGTACTTC	CASSLNVETQYF
.	TRBJ2-7	12	TRBV30	TRBD1	TGTGCCTGGAGTGTAGAGGGGGCGAAGCAGTACTTC	CAWSVEGAKQYF
few	TRBJ1-5	14	TRBV18	.	TGTGCCAGCACGAACTGGACAGACAATCAGCCCCAGCATTTT	CASTNWTDNQPQHF
.	TRBJ2-7	16	TRBV5-4	.	TGTGCCAGCAGCTTGAAGGACAGTACCAGGACCTACGAGCAGTACTTC	CASSLKDSTRTYEQYF
.	TRBJ2-1	13	TRBV6-1	TRBD2	TGTGCCAGCAGCCTGCGGGGGAACAATGAGCAGTTCTTC	CASSLRGNNEQFF
.	TRBJ2-3	15	TRBV18	.	TGTGCCAGCTCACCCGAGCAAGTCCATGGGGATACGCAGTATTTT	CASSPEQVHGDTQYF
.	TRBJ2-1	15	TRBV28	TRBD2	TGTGCCAGCAGCCTTCGACTAGCGGGCATCAATGAGCAGTTCTTC	CASSLRLAGINEQFF
once	TRBJ2-3	14	TRBV9	.	TGTGCCAGCAGCGTAGAGCCCGTCTCTAATACGCAGTATTTT	CASSVEPVSNTQYF
few	TRBJ2-3	17	TRBV11-3	TRBD2	TGTGCCAGCAGCCTCCGGGGAGCGGGAGTTTACACAGATACGCAGTATTTT	CASSLRGAGVYTDTQYF
few	TRBJ1-5	14	TRBV6-1	TRBD1	TGTGCCAGCAGTTTCGACAGGGGTCATCAGCCCCAGCATTTT	CASSFDRGHQPQHF
once	TRBJ2-5	20	TRBV10-3	.	TGTGCCATCAGTGAGCCGAGACTCCCGGGGACGCTCGACTCGGGGGAGACCCAGTACTTC	CAISEPRLPGTLDSGETQYF
once	TRBJ2-3	17	TRBV19	.	TGTGCCAGTACCGGGGTTAGCGGAGGGGTCGACACAGATACGCAGTATTTT	CASTGVSGGVDTDTQYF
.	TRBJ2-7	15	TRBV10-2	TRBD1	TGCGCCAGCAGTGAGGGGGGACAGGGGGCGGACGAGCAGTACTTC	CASSEGGQGADEQYF
.	TRBJ1-2	14	TRBV5-1	.	TGCGCCAGCAGCCCGATCCAACCAGGGGATGGCTACACCTTC	CASSPIQPGDGYTF
.	TRBJ2-1	16	TRBV13	TRBD2	TGTGCCAGCAGCTCGACTAGCGCGCAGACCTACAATGAGCAGTTCTTC	CASSSTSAQTYNEQFF
.	TRBJ2-7	15	TRBV7-6	TRBD2	TGTGCCAGCAGCTTGGGGCGGGAGCCATCCTACGAGCAGTACTTC	CASSLGREPSYEQYF
.	TRBJ1-3	15	TRBV7-8	.	TGTGCCAGCAGCGGAGCACTAGGGACGGAACTTACCATATATTTT	CASSGALGTELTIYF